This is a list of T cell receptor beta chains from one sample in a study of CD8 T cells in ankylosing spondylitis. TCRdb ran MiXCR on the 5' RACE reads and lists one entry per CDR3 protein. The top ten hold about 7.3% of the sample, which has 120,000 to 150,000 distinct CDR3 sequences, 7% to 10% seen once. Sequencing was performed on synovial fluid, either unsorted or a sorted T cell fraction (not recorded which). The receptors here all came from a male donor with ankylosing spondylitis. Both conserved end residues are part of each CDR3. The D gene is left open where the match is weak. Size tells how often a clone was seen (once, few, many) or the class of an expanded clone, and some rows leave it out.

clone_size	j_call	v_call	d_call	cdr3_aa	cdr3_nt
few	TRBJ2-5	TRBV27	-	CASSRGVLIETQYF	TGTGCCAGCAGTAGGGGGGTTCTTATAGAGACCCAGTACTTC
many	TRBJ1-6	TRBV20-1	TRBD1	CSARDRIDSSYNSPLHF	TGCAGTGCGAGGGACAGGATCGATAGCTCCTATAATTCACCCCTCCACTTT
few	TRBJ2-1	TRBV7-8	-	CASSLEWGGVSRPLF	TGTGCCAGCAGCTTAGAGTGGGGAGGAGTGAGCCGCCCCCTCTTC
many	TRBJ2-7	TRBV20-1	-	CSARDPGGSEQYF	TGCAGTGCTAGAGATCCCGGGGGTTCGGAGCAGTACTTC
many	TRBJ1-2	TRBV20-1	TRBD1	CSARNKDRGSNGYTF	TGCAGTGCTAGAAATAAGGACAGGGGGAGTAACGGCTACACCTTC
-	TRBJ2-1	TRBV7-9	TRBD2	CASSIGTSGSNEQFF	TGTGCCAGCAGCATTGGGACTAGCGGGAGCAATGAGCAGTTCTTC
few	TRBJ2-7	TRBV20-1	-	CSAPGSREQYF	TGCAGTGCCCCGGGATCGCGCGAGCAGTACTTC
-	TRBJ2-5	TRBV12-3/TRBV12-4	TRBD1	CASSTDPGTGGETQYF	TGTGCCAGCAGCACTGACCCCGGGACAGGGGGAGAGACCCAGTACTTC
many	TRBJ2-7	TRBV12-3/TRBV12-4	TRBD2	CASSRTSGKQYF	TGTGCCAGCAGCCGGACTAGCGGAAAGCAGTACTTC
-	TRBJ2-6	TRBV12-3/TRBV12-4	-	CASNRASGANVLTF	TGTGCCAGTAACAGGGCCTCTGGGGCCAACGTCCTGACTTTC
few	TRBJ2-3	TRBV5-1	TRBD1	CASSSTGDRDIDTQYF	TGCGCCAGCAGCTCGACTGGGGACAGGGACATAGATACGCAGTATTTT
many	TRBJ1-2	TRBV27	-	CASSLFGAKYGYTF	TGTGCCAGCAGTTTGTTCGGGGCTAAGTATGGCTACACCTTC
-	TRBJ2-6	TRBV11-2	-	CASSFKAIGVSGANVLTF	TGTGCCAGCAGCTTTAAGGCGATAGGGGTCTCTGGGGCCAACGTCCTGACTTTC
few	TRBJ1-5	TRBV24-1	-	CATSDRTEWGNQPQHF	TGTGCCACCAGTGATCGGACGGAGTGGGGCAATCAGCCCCAGCATTTT
many	TRBJ2-3	TRBV20-1	-	CSARPAGLTDTQYF	TGCAGTGCTAGACCAGCGGGCCTCACAGATACGCAGTATTTT
many	TRBJ2-1	TRBV28	-	CASSYPGTYNEQFF	TGTGCCAGCAGTTACCCAGGCACCTACAATGAGCAGTTCTTC
-	TRBJ2-7	TRBV19	-	CASSMSGESSYEQYF	TGTGCCAGTAGTATGTCGGGCGAGAGCTCCTACGAGCAGTACTTC
many	TRBJ2-7	TRBV6-6	-	CASSYSAGELLF	TGTGCCAGCAGTTACTCGGCAGGGGAGCTTCTCTTC
-	TRBJ2-3	TRBV7-6	TRBD2	CASSLGLAGVWSDTQYF	TGTGCCAGCAGCTTAGGGCTAGCGGGAGTATGGTCAGATACGCAGTATTTT
few	TRBJ2-5	TRBV20-1	-	CSARDPMQYQETQYF	TGCAGTGCTAGAGACCCGATGCAGTACCAAGAGACCCAGTACTTC
many	TRBJ2-5	TRBV20-1	-	CSASPGGETQYF	TGCAGTGCTAGCCCGGGCGGGGAGACCCAGTACTTC
many	TRBJ2-1	TRBV4-3	-	CASSRAGLFLF	TGCGCCAGCAGCAGGGCCGGACTCTTTCTCTTC
many	TRBJ2-5	TRBV12-3/TRBV12-4	TRBD2	CASSSGLTGETQYF	TGTGCCAGCAGTTCGGGACTAACTGGAGAGACCCAGTACTTC
many	TRBJ2-7	TRBV5-1	-	CASNPGRFSLGDEQYF	TGCGCCAGCAACCCAGGGCGGTTTTCGCTGGGGGACGAGCAGTACTTC
many	TRBJ1-6	TRBV28	TRBD1	CASSFGPRRQGFYSPLHF	TGTGCCAGCAGTTTTGGTCCTAGGAGACAGGGATTTTATTCACCCCTCCACTTT
large	TRBJ1-5	TRBV4-2	TRBD1	CASSQVSGGEQPQHF	TGTGCCAGCAGCCAAGTTTCAGGGGGCGAGCAGCCCCAGCATTTT